These 17 T cell receptor beta chains came from one sample sequenced in a study of blood T cell repertoires in COVID-19. Measured with immunoSEQ multiplex PCR; TCRdb has only the in-frame clones, and not every one. The top ten hold 0.95% to 1% of the sample, which has approximately 360,000 clones, approximately 88% seen once. Sequenced input: PBMCs or T cells enriched from blood (not recorded which). All receptors come from a woman between 25 and 40 years old with acute COVID-19.

The V gene is TRBV18, the J gene TRBJ2-7; weak D call: TRBD1 (5 bases). Trimming removed 3 bases at V and 2 bases at J, with 11 bases between. CDR1 is KGHSH and CDR2 is LQKENI in the germline V gene. CDR3 length: 14 residues. CDR3 nucleotide sequence: TGTGCCAGCTCACCCGTCGACAGTCCCTACGAGCAGTACTTC. It specifies CASSPVDSPYEQYF.

This clone was counted a few times. The CDR3 region has the DNA TGTGCCAGCTCACTAGAGCGGGGGCCTTTGACCGGGGAGCTGTTTTTT. It specifies CASSLERGPLTGELFF. The chain carries TRBV18 and TRBJ2-2, with 8 bases fitting TRBD2. CDR1 KGHSH and CDR2 LQKENI come from the germline V gene. V shed 4 bases, J shed 5 bases, and the junction held 9 bases outside the gene matches. The CDR3 has 16 residues.

The chain recombines TRBV7-9 with TRBJ2-5; maybe TRBD1 (7 bases). CDR1 and CDR2 (germline): SEHNR, FQNEAQ (reference sequence). This CDR3 comprises 14 residues. Trimming took 5 bases from V and 7 from J, leaving 17 bases between them. CDR3 in amino acids: CASSPNRGAGTQYF. The CDR3 DNA follows: TGTGCCAGCAGCCCCAACAGGGGAGCGGGGACCCAGTACTTC.

This clone was detected only a few times. The chain uses TRBV4-3 and TRBJ2-7, with TRBD1 matching over 8 bases. J gave up 0 bases and V 0 bases, and 4 bases lay outside the gene matches. In germline, CDR1 is LGHNA, CDR2 YSLEER. This CDR3 comprises 16 residues. The CDR3 DNA is TGCGCCAGCAGCCAAGACACCGGGACAGGCTCCTACGAGCAGTACTTC. Translated: CASSQDTGTGSYEQYF.

This chain joins TRBV20-1 and TRBJ2-7; perhaps TRBD1 as D (6 bases). V lost 3 bases to trimming and J lost 2 bases, with 17 bases between them. There are 15 residues in the CDR3. In germline, CDR1 is DFQATT, CDR2 SNEGSKA (reference sequence). The CDR3 loop reads CSASMGKRTAYEQYF. The DNA for the CDR3 is TGCAGTGCTAGTATGGGAAAAAGGACAGCCTACGAGCAGTACTTC.

The chain links TRBV7-3 to TRBJ2-1; a weak D match, TRBD2 (5 bases). CDR1 is SGHTA, CDR2 FQGTGA, per germline. Deletions cut 2 bases from V and 8 bases from J, with 7 bases between. This CDR3 region has 12 residues. The CDR3 DNA reads as TGTGCCAGCAGCTTAGTGGGAGATGAGCAGTTCTTC. Translation gives CASSLVGDEQFF. Full variable domain (remainder filled in from reference TRBV7-3 and TRBJ2-1): GAGVSQTPSNKVTEKGKYVELRCDPISGHTALYWYRQSLGQGPEFLIYFQGTGAADDSGLPNDRFFAVRPEGSVSTLKIQRTERGDSAVYLCASSLVGDEQFFGPGTRLTVL.

This clone was seen a handful of times. The V gene is TRBV7-3, the J gene TRBJ1-1; D is undetermined. The CDR3 covers 13 residues. Germline loops: CDR1 SGHTA, CDR2 FQGTGA. V lost 5 bases, J lost 1 base, and 8 bases lay in between. CDR3 DNA: TGTGCCAGCAGCCAAGTGAGGAACACTGAAGCTTTCTTT. It is translated as CASSQVRNTEAFF.

The chain combines TRBV30 with TRBJ1-1; D is unclear. V was trimmed by 4 bases and J by 2 bases, leaving 11 bases between them. Germline-derived CDR1 and CDR2 are GTSNPN and SVGIG (reference sequence). CDR3 size: 13 residues. The CDR3 DNA reads TGTGCCTGGACCCTCCAGTCTAACACTGAAGCTTTCTTT. Translation: CAWTLQSNTEAFF.

The count of this clone is one. The chain recombines TRBV6-5 with TRBJ2-7; 11 nucleotides align to TRBD1. The CDR3 sequence is 15 residues long. With 2 bases clipped from V and 4 bases from J, the junction kept 4 bases outside the gene matches. Germline CDR1 reads MNHEY; CDR2 reads SVGAGI. CDR3 DNA: TGTGCCAGCAGTTACAGGGACAGGGGGTTTTACGAGCAGTACTTC. It specifies CASSYRDRGFYEQYF.

This clone was found many times. DNA of the CDR3: TGTGCCAGCAGCGCCGGGGGGTCAGGCTACACCTTC. Amino acids: CASSAGGSGYTF. The chain has TRBV12-3 or TRBV12-4 and TRBJ1-2; tentatively, D is TRBD1 (5 bases). Trimming pared 6 bases from V and 8 bases from J, leaving 13 bases between. The CDR3 loop spans 12 amino acids.

The chain is built from TRBV11-2 and TRBJ2-7; perhaps TRBD2 as D (5 bases). The germline gives CDR1 SGHAT, CDR2 FQNNGV. V gave up 5 bases and J gave up 9 bases, with 14 bases separating them. The CDR3 totals 12 residues. CDR3 sequence reads: CASSASLYRQYF. The CDR3 coding sequence is TGTGCCAGCAGCGCTAGCCTGTATCGGCAGTACTTC.

The chain recombines TRBV7-8 with TRBJ2-4, with D possibly TRBD2 on 5 matching bases. Germline assignment: CDR1 SGHVS and CDR2 FQNEAQ. This CDR3 region has 17 residues. The germline V and J ends were trimmed by 5 bases and 0 bases, with 17 bases remaining between them. CDR3 in amino acids: CASSPPGILIAKNIQYF. The CDR3 DNA reads TGTGCCAGCAGCCCGCCCGGGATTCTGATAGCCAAAAACATTCAGTACTTC.

The chain recombines TRBV19 with TRBJ1-2; TRBD1 is a possible D gene (5 bases). Trimming pared 4 bases from V and 2 bases from J, leaving 14 bases between. CDR3 length: 15 residues. CDR1 is LNHDA and CDR2 is SQIVND in the germline V gene (reference sequence). In nucleotides, the CDR3 is TGTGCCAGTAGTAGACGACAGTCCGGGAACTATGGCTACACCTTC. Translation gives CASSRRQSGNYGYTF.

This chain joins TRBV19 and TRBJ2-7; TRBD1 matches 8 bases. There are 15 residues in the CDR3. The V gene end was trimmed by 2 bases and the J gene end by 0 bases; junction bases not matched to a gene: 3. Germline V gene data show CDR1 as LNHDA and CDR2 as SQIVND (reference sequence). CDR3 nucleotides: TGTGCCAGTAGTATACGACAGGGGTTCTCCTACGAGCAGTACTTC. This translates into CASSIRQGFSYEQYF.

The J gene is TRBJ2-3, the V gene TRBV29-1, with TRBD1 matching 9 bases. The CDR3 spans 14 residues. CDR1 is SQVTM and CDR2 is ANQGSEA in the germline V gene. The junction had 7 bases not matched to a gene; V was cut back by 6 bases and J by 3 bases. In nucleotides, the CDR3 is TGCAGCGTACACACAGGGGGCTGGACAGATACGCAGTATTTT. Protein product: CSVHTGGWTDTQYF.

The DNA for the CDR3 is TGTGCCAGCAGTCCAAGCACCGCACAGGGGGGCTATGGCTACACCTTC. It is translated as CASSPSTAQGGYGYTF. The gene calls are TRBV4-2 and TRBJ1-2; 8 positions agree with TRBD1. V trimming: 6 bases; J trimming: 4 bases; junction bases outside the gene matches: 13. Germline values: CDR1 LGHNA, CDR2 YNFKEQ. The CDR3 loop spans 16 amino acids.

This chain joins TRBV5-1 and TRBJ2-7; tentatively, D is TRBD2 (6 bases). The V and J ends lost 2 bases and 4 bases respectively, with 10 bases between them. The CDR3 has 13 residues. Germline V gene data show CDR1 as SGHRS and CDR2 as YFSETQ. The chain's CDR3 is CASSFGTRYEQYF. For the CDR3, the DNA is TGCGCCAGCAGCTTCGGGACTCGGTACGAGCAGTACTTC.